The 20 T cell receptor beta chains listed next were all sequenced from one sample in a study of cytomegalovirus exposure and HLA in healthy donors. Use of 60 Vbeta and 13 Jbeta primers characterized the PCR. TCRdb's table, derived via immunoSEQ multiplex PCR, lists solely in-frame clones and lacks some. The sample includes about 130,000 clones, more than 80% of them seen just once. What was sequenced was PBMCs. The source of these receptors is a woman aged 30 to 39 in good health and CMV-seropositive.

This clone was seen a few times. Other DNA sequences from this sample encode an identical CDR3 as well. This CDR3 is CASSLGGTANTGELFF. The CDR3 DNA reads TGTGCCAGCAGCTTAGGCGGGACAGCGAACACCGGGGAGCTGTTTTTT. The V call is TRBV11-3, the J call TRBJ2-2; tentatively, D is TRBD1 (7 bases). Germline CDR1 is SGHNT and CDR2 is YENEEA. The CDR3 is 16 residues long. V was clipped by 1 base and J by 0 bases, with 9 bases between them.

CDR3 nucleotide sequence: TGTGCCAGCAGCGTAGCGGCAGGTTATGGCTACACCTTC. Protein: CASSVAAGYGYTF. The chain couples TRBV9 to TRBJ1-2; the D is unclear. The germline V gene encodes CDR1 SGDLS and CDR2 YYNGEE. V was shortened by 0 bases and J by 5 bases, with 8 bases between the two germline ends. CDR3 length equals 13 residues.

This rearrangement joins TRBV28 to TRBJ1-2; D uncertain. Germline lookup yields CDR1 MDHEN and CDR2 SYDVKM. The V end was cut by 5 bases, the J end by 1 base, with 14 bases between. The CDR3 length is 15 residues. The CDR3 DNA reads TGTGCCAGCAGTCCTGGTCTCCTCGGTAACTATGGCTACACCTTC. Translation: CASSPGLLGNYGYTF.

The genes are TRBV7-8 and TRBJ2-5; TRBD2 aligns across 7 bases. Germline V gene data show CDR1 as SGHVS and CDR2 as FQNEAQ. The CDR3 loop spans 16 amino acids. V lost 1 base and J lost 2; bases outside the gene matches: 7. CDR3 sequence: CASSLGPAGLQETQYF. In nucleotides, the CDR3 is TGTGCCAGCAGCTTAGGCCCAGCGGGGCTGCAAGAGACCCAGTACTTC.

The chain couples TRBV5-4 to TRBJ2-1; 7 bases are a match to TRBD1. The germline gives CDR1 SGHNT, CDR2 YYREEE (reference sequence). V was clipped by 4 bases and J by 4 bases; unmatched bases: 8. The CDR3 consists of 15 residues. Here the CDR3 DNA reads TGTGCCAGCAGCATCCCGGGACAGAGTTACAATGAGCAGTTCTTC. Translation: CASSIPGQSYNEQFF.

The J gene is TRBJ2-1, the V gene TRBV7-9; D not resolved. Germline assignment: CDR1 SEHNR and CDR2 FQNEAQ (reference sequence). The CDR3 extends over 13 amino acids. V was trimmed by 3 bases and J by 2 bases, leaving 5 bases between them. CDR3: CASSFSPYNEQFF. DNA of the CDR3: TGTGCCAGCAGCTTCAGTCCCTACAATGAGCAGTTCTTC.

The chain recombines TRBV19 with TRBJ1-4; 11 bases fit TRBD1. The V gene's germline CDR1 is LNHDA and CDR2 SQIVND (reference sequence). The CDR3 has 17 amino acids. V dropped 8 bases and J dropped 0; count of bases not matched to a gene: 8. The CDR3 nucleotides read TGTGCCAGTCAGCGGACAGGGGGCCCGACAACTAATGAAAAACTGTTTTTT. Amino acids: CASQRTGGPTTNEKLFF.

Points on this clone: Other DNA sequences from this sample encode an identical CDR3 as well. Here the CDR3 DNA reads TGTGCCAGCAGCCTAGCGGGGACTAGGGGGGACGAGCAGTACTTC. Encoded protein: CASSLAGTRGDEQYF. The rearrangement links TRBV28 to TRBJ2-7, with 9 bases fitting TRBD2. Germline V gene lookup returns CDR1 MDHEN and CDR2 SYDVKM. This CDR3 has 15 amino acids. The V segment lost 6 bases and the J segment 5 bases; nucleotides outside the gene matches: 11.

This clone was seen once. The chain is built from TRBV29-1 and TRBJ2-5; TRBD1 agrees at 7 bases. Judging by the DNA end, TRBJ2-7 fits better; the J call may be wrong. Looked up from germline, CDR1 is SQVTM and CDR2 is ANQGSEA. The CDR3 contains 11 residues. CDR3 nucleotide sequence: TGCAGCGTCCAGGGGGCCTACGAGCAGTACTTC. This codes for CSVQGAYEQYF.

The chain links TRBV30 to TRBJ1-3, with a weak D call TRBD1 (5 bases). Per the germline V gene, CDR1 is GTSNPN and CDR2 is SVGIG (reference sequence). The CDR3 is 18 residues long. V was trimmed by 2 bases and J by 2 bases, leaving 22 bases between them. The CDR3: CAWSFLRQFPGTGNTIYF. CDR3 nucleotides: TGTGCCTGGAGTTTTCTTAGACAGTTTCCAGGGACTGGAAACACCATATATTTT.

This clone was detected once. The chain couples TRBV5-1 to TRBJ2-5, with 8 positions matching TRBD1. The CDR3 extends over 15 amino acids. V lost 3 bases, J lost 3 bases, and 7 bases stayed unmatched. CDR1 SGHRS and CDR2 YFSETQ come from the germline V gene. DNA of the CDR3: TGCGCCAGCAGCTCCCTTGGGACAGGAGAAGAGACCCAGTACTTC. This encodes CASSSLGTGEETQYF.

The chain couples TRBV5-4 to TRBJ2-5; 7 bases match TRBD1. Per germline, CDR1 SGHNT and CDR2 YYREEE (reference sequence). This CDR3 is 15 amino acids long. Trimming cost V 4 bases and J 2 bases; bases outside gene matches: 8. The CDR3 region is CASSLGTALQETQYF. CDR3 nucleotide sequence: TGTGCCAGCAGCCTAGGGACAGCTCTTCAAGAGACCCAGTACTTC. The full variable domain, in which reference TRBV5-4 and TRBJ2-5 provide the parts outside the CDR3, is ETGVTQSPTHLIKTRGQQVTLRCSSQSGHNTVSWYQQALGQGPQFIFQYYREEENGRGNFPPRFSGLQFPNYSSELNVNALELDDSALYLCASSLGTALQETQYFGPGTRLLVL.

The V gene is TRBV7-9, the J gene TRBJ2-5, with TRBD2 identical over 11 bases. From germline, CDR1 is SEHNR and CDR2 FQNEAQ (reference sequence). The V and J ends lost 4 bases and 4 bases, in that order; junction bases with no gene match: 11. The CDR3 runs 17 residues. The CDR3 spells CASSYPSTSGNGETQYF. The CDR3 DNA is TGTGCCAGCAGCTATCCTTCGACTAGCGGGAATGGAGAGACCCAGTACTTC. The variable domain in full, completed from reference TRBV7-9 and TRBJ2-5, reads DTGVSQNPRHKITKRGQNVTFRCDPISEHNRLYWYRQTLGQGPEFLTYFQNEAQLEKSRLLSDRFSAERPKGSFSTLEIQRTEQGDSAMYLCASSYPSTSGNGETQYFGPGTRLLVL.

The CDR3 region is CASSATGDYGYTF. In nucleotides, the CDR3 is TGTGCCAGCAGTGCGACAGGGGATTATGGCTACACCTTC. V and J are TRBV6-5 and TRBJ1-2; 8 positions match TRBD1. Germline V gives CDR1 MNHEY, CDR2 SVGAGI. The CDR3 spans 13 residues. J lost 5 bases, V lost 5 bases, and 4 bases had no gene match.

In DNA, the CDR3 is TGTGCCAGTAGTATCCTCCGGACTAGCGGGGGTCAAGAGACCCAGTACTTC. It is translated as CASSILRTSGGQETQYF. The V gene is TRBV19, the J gene TRBJ2-5; the match to TRBD2 covers 13 bases. There are 17 residues in the CDR3. J gave up 2 bases and V 3 bases, and 6 bases lay outside the gene matches. Germline CDR1 and CDR2: LNHDA and SQIVND (reference sequence).

The chain uses TRBV30 and TRBJ2-7; D is perhaps TRBD1 (5 bases). Looked up from germline, CDR1 is GTSNPN and CDR2 is SVGIG (reference sequence). The V and J ends lost 0 bases and 8 bases respectively, with 14 bases between them. The CDR3 extends over 13 amino acids. The CDR3 sequence: CAWSVLGQGKQYF. In DNA form, the CDR3 reads TGTGCCTGGAGTGTACTTGGGCAGGGAAAGCAGTACTTC.

This clone was seen a few times. This chain connects TRBV6-4 to TRBJ2-1, with D perhaps TRBD2 (5 bases). From germline, CDR1 is MRHNA and CDR2 SNTAGT. Between the trimmed V and J ends, which lost 4 bases and 8 bases, there was a span of 15 bases. The CDR3 length is 14 residues. CDR3 residues: CASSVGSASDEQFF. The CDR3 DNA reads as TGTGCCAGCAGTGTGGGTAGCGCCAGCGATGAGCAGTTCTTC.

The chain couples TRBV5-4 to TRBJ2-7; 12 bases match TRBD2. Germline loops: CDR1 SGHNT, CDR2 YYREEE (reference sequence). The CDR3 consists of 16 residues. J gave up 4 bases and V 4 bases, and 9 bases lay outside the gene matches. CDR3 residues: CASSPSWTSGMYEQYF. CDR3 DNA sequence: TGTGCCAGCAGCCCGTCTTGGACTAGCGGGATGTACGAGCAGTACTTC.

The chain combines TRBV5-1 with TRBJ2-5; possibly TRBD1 for D (5 bases). The CDR3 covers 13 residues. V was cut by 4 bases and J by 5 bases, with 12 bases left in between. Germline V gene lookup returns CDR1 SGHRS and CDR2 YFSETQ. The CDR3 sequence: CASSPQGWETQYF. In nucleotides, the CDR3 is TGCGCCAGCAGCCCCCAGGGTTGGGAGACCCAGTACTTC.

This clone was counted only a few times. The chain joins TRBV19 to TRBJ2-7; D gene uncertain. In germline, CDR1 is LNHDA, CDR2 SQIVND (reference sequence). This CDR3 comprises 12 residues. Trimming removed 4 bases at V and 2 bases at J, with 6 bases between. As DNA, the CDR3 is TGTGCCAGTAGTAGAGGAGCCTACGAGCAGTACTTC. Translated: CASSRGAYEQYF. Based on the CDR3 plus reference TRBV19 and TRBJ2-7, the full variable domain is DGGITQSPKYLFRKEGQNVTLSCEQNLNHDAMYWYRQDPGQGLRLIYYSQIVNDFQKGDIAEGYSVSREKKESFPLTVTSAQKNPTAFYLCASSRGAYEQYFGPGTRLTVT.